This T cell receptor (beta chain) was recovered during a study of cytotoxic CD8 clonotypes in ibrutinib-treated CLL (dated by TCRdb to 2020 to 2022). Regarding the study in general: The cohort was composed of 11 relapsed/refractory and roughly 14 treatment-naive patients; IGHV unmutated status was identified in around 17 patients. Of the approximately 86 people in the trial, roughly 27 had longitudinal samples available. Responses were partial in roughly 24 patients and complete in 2; after median around 72 months follow-up, around 14 stayed in remission and 12 progressed. Response samples were obtained after a median of 12 months of treatment, with a range of roughly 6 to 40 months. Patients were still on ibrutinib when every remission and progressive disease sample was collected. Samples averaged around 280,000 productive templates and 94,082 productive rearrangements. Cryopreserved peripheral blood mononuclear cells were collected at three points: before therapy, at response, and at either sustained remission or disease progression. Points the paper makes about the study in general: An increase in clonality was observed at ibrutinib response, with clonality remaining stable during sustained remission and falling back toward baseline at progression. Sustained-remission and progressing patients did not have matched sampling times, and lymph node repertoires were not examined. Public clonotypes were rare and either contracted or stayed stable during treatment, and the rise in clonality at ibrutinib response reflected the expansion of private clonotypes. Baseline clonality was found to be higher than that of age-matched healthy donors and was strongly correlated with circulating CD8+ T-cell counts.

A note on this clone: What this receptor recognizes is not known. No much larger clone is present one base from it, and per-base qualities are unavailable.

Each clonotype received, on average, roughly 9.6x coverage in deep resolution sequencing performed on a MiSeq, where the target depth lay between 1 in 1 million and 1 in 200,000 T cells. The immunoSEQ hsTCRB Kit was used to generate the TCR beta libraries. The study's processing was this. ImmunoSEQ Data Assistant and ImmunoSEQ Analyzer were used for data analysis, and V, D and J genes were assigned according to IMGT definitions. Clonality was computed as one minus normalized Shannon entropy of productive rearrangement frequencies, ranging from 0 to 1. Only overrepresented clonotypes making up at least 0.05% of the repertoire of each patient were included in the public clonotype analysis. Thirteen repertoires from age-matched healthy donors, obtained from immuneACCESS, served as clonality controls. What TCRdb holds here is the immuneACCESS table cut down to in-frame rearrangements. Part of the clones is not present; checked against another copy, under half of the missing clones reflect an unresolved V gene, and the others are unexplained. That table gives V, J and clone size, and the DNA gave D and trimming. The sample data list about 250,000 clones, and 70% of these were observed just once. Together, the top ten hold 15% of the sample.

Reading the label with the study, this specimen's time point is: roughly 25 months on ibrutinib. For TCR beta library preparation, approximately 2 micrograms of genomic DNA were extracted from the cryopreserved PBMCs. High-throughput TCR beta sequencing was performed on longitudinal blood samples from CLL patients receiving ibrutinib monotherapy. Patients were enrolled in a phase 2 open-label single-center ibrutinib monotherapy trial. V and J are truncated by 6 bases and 4 bases respectively, leaving an intervening sequence of 13 bases. The germline V gene (reference sequence) supplies CDR1 LNHDA and CDR2 SQIVND. Taken from cysteine to phenylalanine, the CDR3 has 14 residues. Only the CDR3 portion is preserved as DNA: 42 bases, with reading frame beginning at the first base.

This receptor was identified in a human donor with chronic lymphocytic leukemia. This receptor chain uses TRBV19 and TRBJ1-5, with the D gene too uncertain to name. Sample: PBMCs, taken after 24 months of ibrutinib treatment. The DNA sequence is TGTGCCAGTAGCGCTAAGCGGCCAAATCAGCCCCAGCATTTT. It encodes CASSAKRPNQPQHF.